This TCR beta chain was obtained from a study of blood T cell repertoires in COVID-19. CDR3 length: 11 residues. Germline values: CDR1 SNHLY, CDR2 FYNNEI. V was cut by 2 bases and J by 8 bases, with 4 bases left in between. Method: immunoSEQ multiplex PCR; TCRdb's copy keeps in-frame clones and lacks some. This sample has under 130,000 clones, with 65% to 80% found just once. V usage is TRBV2 and J usage is TRBJ1-3, with no clear D. This clonotype was sampled from a man between 65 and 80 years old with active or convalescent COVID-19. The sequenced sample was peripheral blood. Here the CDR3 reads CASSEYDTIYF. CDR3 nucleotides: TGTGCCAGCAGTGAATATGACACCATATATTTT. The variable domain in full, completed from reference TRBV2 and TRBJ1-3, reads EPEVTQTPSHQVTQMGQEVILRCVPISNHLYFYWYRQILGQKVEFLVSFYNNEISEKSEIFDDQFSVERPDGSNFTLKIRSTKLEDSAMYFCASSEYDTIYFGEGSWLTVV.